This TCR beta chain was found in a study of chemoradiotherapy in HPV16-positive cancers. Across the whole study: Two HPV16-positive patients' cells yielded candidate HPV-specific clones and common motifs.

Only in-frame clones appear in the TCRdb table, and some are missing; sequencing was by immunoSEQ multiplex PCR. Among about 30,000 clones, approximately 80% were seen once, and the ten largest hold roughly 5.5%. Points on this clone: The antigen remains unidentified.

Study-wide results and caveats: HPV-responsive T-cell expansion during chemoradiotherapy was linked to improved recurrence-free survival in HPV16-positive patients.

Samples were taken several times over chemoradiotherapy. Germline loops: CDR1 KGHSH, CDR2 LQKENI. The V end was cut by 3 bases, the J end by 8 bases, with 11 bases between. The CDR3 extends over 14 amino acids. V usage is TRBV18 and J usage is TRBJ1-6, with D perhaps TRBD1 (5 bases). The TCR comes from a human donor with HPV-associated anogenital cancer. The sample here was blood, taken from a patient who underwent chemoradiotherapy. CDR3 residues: CASSPAGSDSPLHF. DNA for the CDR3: TGTGCCAGCTCACCGGCAGGGAGTGATTCACCCCTCCACTTT.